Shown below are 15 T cell receptor beta chains from a single sample sequenced in a study of T-cell reconstitution after alpha-beta-depleted transplantation in children. Construction of the TCRbeta library involved unique molecular identifiers. Via MiXCR, TCRdb re-called the PCR reads, giving one row per CDR3 protein. The data hold about 540,000 distinct CDR3 sequences, with roughly 18% observed a single time. The sample was PBMCs from the stem cell graft donor, taken from the stem cell graft. These receptors were collected from a human donor who donated a stem cell graft to a child with acute lymphoblastic leukemia.

This clonotype was counted between two and nine times. This sequence joins TRBV12-3 or TRBV12-4 and TRBJ1-5; D not certain. Trimming took 8 bases from V and 2 from J, leaving 10 bases between them. The CDR3 is made up of 13 amino acids. The CDR3 coding sequence is TGTGCCAGCGGCGGGTGGGGCAATCAGCCCCAGCATTTT. Encoded protein: CASGGWGNQPQHF.

This clonotype came up a few times. V usage is TRBV18 and J usage is TRBJ2-5; D gene ambiguous. The CDR3 contains 11 residues. V was shortened by 8 bases and J by 2 bases, with 6 bases between the two germline ends. CDR1 is KGHSH, CDR2 LQKENI, per germline. CDR3 coding DNA: TGTGCCAGCACCACGCAAGAGACCCAGTACTTC. Translated: CASTTQETQYF.

The chain uses TRBV15 and TRBJ2-1; weak D call: TRBD1 (6 bases). CDR1 is LNHNV, CDR2 YYDKDF, per germline (reference sequence). This CDR3 contains 17 residues. Trimming stripped 0 bases from V and 0 bases from J, with 12 bases between. The CDR3 bases are TGTGCCACCAGCAGAGAGGGGGCCTCGTTCTCCTACAATGAGCAGTTCTTC. Its translation: CATSREGASFSYNEQFF.

The chain has TRBV7-2 and TRBJ2-1, with 10 bases identical to TRBD2. Per the germline V gene, CDR1 is SGHTA and CDR2 is FQGNSA. J lost 9 bases, V lost 4 bases, and 15 bases had no gene match. The CDR3 has 17 residues. CDR3 sequence (DNA): TGTGCCAGCAGCTCGCCGGGACTAGCGATAAAAAGGGGTGAGCAGTTCTTC. This gives the protein CASSSPGLAIKRGEQFF.

V gene TRBV20-1 combines with J gene TRBJ1-5; D not resolved. CDR1 and CDR2 (germline): DFQATT, SNEGSKA (reference sequence). The germline V and J ends were trimmed by 3 bases and 0 bases, with 15 bases remaining between them. CDR3 length equals 16 residues. The CDR3 DNA is TGCAGTGCTAGCGCATTGTGGGCAGATAGCAATCAGCCCCAGCATTTT. This encodes CSASALWADSNQPQHF.

The genes are TRBV27 and TRBJ2-7, with D maybe TRBD2 (6 bases). The CDR3 runs to 14 residues. Germline CDR1 MNHEY, CDR2 SMNVEV (reference sequence). V dropped 4 bases and J dropped 4 bases, with 14 bases sitting between them. CDR3 nucleotides: TGTGCCAGCAGTTCTCGGGGGAGAACGTACGAGCAGTACTTC. Amino acids: CASSSRGRTYEQYF.

This chain uses TRBV21-1 with TRBJ2-1. TRBV21-1 is listed as a pseudogene. This CDR3 has 15 residues. CDR3: CASSKQPGPYNEQFF. CDR3 coding DNA: TGTGCCAGCAGCAAACAACCAGGTCCTTACAATGAGCAGTTCTTC.

This clonotype was observed once. CDR3 DNA: TGCGCCAGCAGCCAAGTGAGGACCGAAAAACTGTTTTTT. This translates into CASSQVRTEKLFF. The rearrangement uses TRBV4-1 and TRBJ1-4, with D hard to call. Per germline, CDR1 MGHRA and CDR2 YSYEKL. This CDR3 is 13 amino acids long. Trimming took off 1 base at V and 8 bases at J, with 8 bases between the two ends.

This chain joins TRBV27 and TRBJ1-6; 10 bases map to TRBD1. The J segment lost 1 base and the V segment lost 5 bases, leaving 11 bases of the junction unmatched. CDR1 is MNHEY, CDR2 SMNVEV, per germline (reference sequence). The CDR3 runs 19 residues. In nucleotides, the CDR3 is TGTGCCAGCAGTCTCGGGACAGGGGTTTGGCAATCCTATAATTCACCCCTCCACTTT. Translated: CASSLGTGVWQSYNSPLHF.

The V gene is TRBV4-2, the J gene TRBJ2-1; weak D call: TRBD2 (6 bases). Germline V gene data show CDR1 as LGHNA and CDR2 as YNFKEQ. This CDR3 region has 14 residues. The V and J ends lost 5 bases and 6 bases respectively, with 14 bases between them. This CDR3 reads CASSGGVRSNEQFF. The CDR3 bases are TGTGCCAGCAGCGGCGGGGTCCGTAGCAATGAGCAGTTCTTC.

This clonotype occurred a few times. The chain joins TRBV3-1 to TRBJ1-1; D unclear. Between the trimmed V and J ends, which lost 2 bases and 3 bases, there was a span of 19 bases. Germline CDR1 is LGHDT and CDR2 is YNNKEL (reference sequence). CDR3 size: 17 residues. The CDR3 bases are TGTGCCAGCAGCCAACGAGGAATCGGAATTCGAGACACTGAAGCTTTCTTT. Translation gives CASSQRGIGIRDTEAFF.

This clonotype was recorded a few times. The V gene is TRBV19, the J gene TRBJ1-2; D call uncertain. Trimming pared 3 bases from V and 0 bases from J, leaving 5 bases between. The CDR3 contains 13 residues. CDR1 is LNHDA, CDR2 SQIVND, per germline (reference sequence). CDR3 nucleotide sequence: TGTGCCAGTAGTATTGGAGCTAACTATGGCTACACCTTC. Protein sequence: CASSIGANYGYTF.

The V call is TRBV29-1, the J call TRBJ2-5; 12 nucleotides match TRBD2. With V trimmed by 8 bases and J by 4 bases, 2 bases remained unmatched. The germline gives CDR1 SQVTM, CDR2 ANQGSEA. CDR3 length: 12 residues. CDR3 nucleotide sequence: TGCAGCTCGGGACTAGCGGGAGAGACCCAGTACTTC. Translation: CSSGLAGETQYF.

The V gene is TRBV9, the J gene TRBJ2-7, with D possibly being TRBD1 or TRBD2 (5 bases each). From germline, CDR1 is SGDLS and CDR2 YYNGEE. The V end was cut by 0 bases, the J end by 0 bases, with 10 bases between. There are 15 residues in the CDR3. CDR3 sequence reads: CASSVGGVSSYEQYF. CDR3 nucleotides: TGTGCCAGCAGCGTAGGAGGGGTCTCCTCCTACGAGCAGTACTTC.

This clonotype has only a few counts. V and J are TRBV18 and TRBJ2-5, with 7 bases matching TRBD1. V lost 6 bases and J lost 5; bases outside the gene matches: 9. CDR1 KGHSH and CDR2 LQKENI come from the germline V gene. The CDR3 spans 14 residues. The CDR3 nucleotides are TGTGCCAGCTCCGTGGGACAGATTACGGAGACCCAGTACTTC. It yields the protein CASSVGQITETQYF.